This T cell receptor beta chain was identified during a study of patients and donors after allogeneic stem cell transplantation. TCRdb recomputed calls from the RT-PCR reads with MiXCR, one row per CDR3 protein. Of under 200,000 distinct CDR3 sequences listed, approximately 31% were seen once; the top ten hold about 3%. The CDR3 covers 17 residues. Per germline, CDR1 KGHDR and CDR2 SFDVKD. V was cut by 7 bases and J by 0 bases, with 21 bases left in between. This clonotype was obtained from a human donor who was either an allogeneic HSCT recipient or a stem cell or donor lymphocyte infusion donor (not recorded which). It is not recorded whose cells these are; they may come from a transplant donor. The sample taken for sequencing was blood, either unsorted or a sorted T cell fraction (not recorded which). V and J are TRBV24-1 and TRBJ2-7; D tentatively fits TRBD1 or TRBD2 (5 bases each). DNA for the CDR3: TGTGCCACCAGCGGCGGGCCAAACCAGGGCTCCTCCTACGAGCAGTACTTC. It specifies CATSGGPNQGSSYEQYF.